At least ten counts were recorded for the clone carrying this TCR beta chain. The entirety of the isolated RNA underwent reverse transcription, so expressed TCRB transcripts were sequenced. Sequenced by immunoSEQ multiplex PCR; TCRdb stores in-frame clones only, minus some. The sample lists about 160,000 clones; approximately 9% were seen once. The sample is drawn from a study of beta chain features in type 1 diabetes. From germline, CDR1 is SGHVS and CDR2 FQNEAQ. The V end lost 4 bases, the J end lost 0 bases, and 13 bases lay between the germline ends. The CDR3 has 15 amino acids. CD4+ naive, central memory, regulatory and stem cell-like memory subsets were isolated by sorting on CD45RO/CCR7/CD25/CD127/CD95/CD27.

The sequencing sample was made of central memory CD4+ T cells from blood. This receptor was identified in a woman aged 18-35 years in good health. V usage is TRBV7-8 and J usage is TRBJ2-7, with D tentatively TRBD2 (6 bases). This CDR3 is CASSSSTGSSYEQYF. The CDR3 DNA is TGTGCCAGCAGCTCAAGTACCGGGAGCTCCTACGAGCAGTACTTC.